This entry concerns a single T cell receptor beta chain. This sample is part of a study of blood T cells in healthy people across ages. A J-beta primer mix and a sample-barcoded 5' primer were used in a second PCR of about 7 to 12 cycles. One entry per CDR3 protein, called by TCRdb with MiXCR from the 5' RACE reads. The sample includes some 560,000 distinct CDR3 sequences, about a quarter of them seen just once. Germline values: CDR1 LNHNV, CDR2 YYDKDF (reference sequence). CDR3 length: 15 amino acids. V dropped 1 base and J dropped 2; count of bases not matched to a gene: 1. These data also featured in a second study, about T cells of mothers and their children. Per that paper: Per child, some 3 million TCR beta CDR3 reads were obtained, against over 10 million per mother.

The sequenced material came from blood. This clonotype originated in a boy aged 2 to 10 in good health. The J gene is TRBJ2-5, the V gene TRBV15; 10 nucleotides match TRBD1. The CDR3 nucleotides are TGTGCCACCAGCAGAGGACAGGGGGCTCAAGAGACCCAGTACTTC. Translated, it gives CATSRGQGAQETQYF.